The 27 T cell receptor beta chains below all came from one sample that was sequenced in a study of blood T cell repertoires in COVID-19. Sequencing was performed with immunoSEQ multiplex PCR; in TCRdb, only in-frame clones are kept and a portion is missing. The sample carries over 200,000 clones, approximately 88% recorded once. The sequenced sample consisted of PBMCs or T cells enriched from blood (not recorded which). The receptors shown here come from a woman aged 25 to 45 who had been exposed to COVID-19.

V is TRBV10-2 and J is TRBJ2-1, with TRBD1 identical over 9 bases. This CDR3 has 15 amino acids. V shed 6 bases and J 5 bases; nucleotides not matched to a gene: 8. Per germline, CDR1 WSHSY and CDR2 SAAADI. Here the CDR3 reads CASRNRGRRNNEQFF. CDR3 DNA: TGCGCCAGCAGGAACAGGGGGCGCAGGAACAATGAGCAGTTCTTC.

The chain links TRBV10-3 to TRBJ1-3, with D unclear. CDR1 ENHRY and CDR2 SYGVKD come from the germline V gene. V was cut by 0 bases and J by 1 base, with 4 bases left in between. The CDR3 spans 14 residues. CDR3 sequence: CAISESRSGNTIYF. CDR3 DNA sequence: TGTGCCATCAGTGAGTCTCGGTCTGGAAACACCATATATTTT.

V is TRBV6-5 and J is TRBJ2-7; 13 bases are shared with TRBD2. The junction had 7 bases not matched to a gene; V was cut back by 2 bases and J by 6 bases. This CDR3 is 16 amino acids long. Germline lookup yields CDR1 MNHEY and CDR2 SVGAGI. Here the CDR3 DNA reads TGTGCCAGCAGTTACCTCGGACTAGCGGGAGTATTCGAGCAGTACTTC. Translation: CASSYLGLAGVFEQYF.

V usage is TRBV2 and J usage is TRBJ2-7, with TRBD1 matching 10 bases. CDR3 length: 17 amino acids. V shed 2 bases and J 3 bases; nucleotides not matched to a gene: 10. Germline CDR1 SNHLY, CDR2 FYNNEI. The chain's CDR3 is CASSELSDRGPGYEQYF. DNA for the CDR3: TGTGCCAGCAGTGAACTTTCCGACAGGGGGCCCGGCTACGAGCAGTACTTC.

The chain has TRBV5-1 and TRBJ1-2; 10 bases agree with TRBD1. The CDR3 is 18 amino acids. Germline V gives CDR1 SGHRS, CDR2 YFSETQ. J gave up 1 base and V 4 bases, and 13 bases lay outside the gene matches. The DNA for the CDR3 is TGCGCCAGCAGCACCCGGGACAGGGGAGTCCCCTTTAACTATGGCTACACCTTC. Translated, it gives CASSTRDRGVPFNYGYTF.

J is TRBJ2-3 and V is TRBV12-3 or TRBV12-4; D possibly corresponds to TRBD1 (5 bases). The CDR3 runs 12 residues. V lost 5 bases and J 4 bases, leaving 7 bases between the germline ends. CDR3: CASSQGPDTQYF. The CDR3 bases are TGTGCCAGCAGTCAGGGCCCAGATACGCAGTATTTT.

The chain uses TRBV28 and TRBJ1-5; no definite D call. Germline V gene sequence: CDR1 MDHEN, CDR2 SYDVKM. This CDR3 has 14 amino acids. Trimming left V 3 bases short and J 5 bases short, with 11 bases between. CDR3 region: CASSFVRADQPQHF. The DNA for the CDR3 is TGTGCCAGCAGTTTTGTGAGGGCGGATCAGCCCCAGCATTTT.

The chain is built from TRBV6-5 and TRBJ1-1, with 7 bases identical to TRBD1. The length of the CDR3 is 12 residues. The V and J ends lost 8 bases and 7 bases, in that order; junction bases with no gene match: 7. The germline V gene has CDR1 MNHEY and CDR2 SVGAGI. The CDR3 region has the DNA TGTGCCAGCCGGCGCGGGGACAGTGAAGCTTTCTTT. The encoded protein is CASRRGDSEAFF.

About this clone: Other DNA sequences within the sample encode an identical CDR3. The chain combines TRBV27 with TRBJ2-2; D is uncertain. Germline lookup yields CDR1 MNHEY and CDR2 SMNVEV (reference sequence). With 3 bases removed from V and 6 bases from J, the gap between germline ends came to 5 bases. The CDR3 is 12 amino acids. CDR3 protein: CASSFLAGELFF. CDR3 nucleotide sequence: TGTGCCAGCAGTTTTCTAGCCGGGGAGCTGTTTTTT.

The chain joins TRBV7-6 to TRBJ2-1; 12 bases align to TRBD2. CDR1 is SGHVS, CDR2 FNYEAQ, per germline. Trimming took 3 bases from V and 7 from J; bases not matched to a gene: 10. The CDR3 runs to 17 residues. For the CDR3, the DNA is TGTGCCAGCAGCTTTTTTGCTAGCGGGAGGGGGGAAAATGAGCAGTTCTTC. Translating it yields CASSFFASGRGENEQFF.

The J gene is TRBJ1-5, the V gene TRBV3-1 (or the pseudogene TRBV3-2), with D possibly being TRBD1 (5 bases). CDR3 length: 15 amino acids. V was clipped by 0 bases and J by 5 bases, with 11 bases between them. CDR1 and CDR2 (germline): LGHDT, YNNKEL (reference sequence). The CDR3 reads CASSQDRQPYQPQHF. In DNA, the CDR3 is TGTGCCAGCAGCCAAGATAGACAGCCATATCAGCCCCAGCATTTT.

The sample holds a few counts of this clone. The rearrangement links TRBV28 to TRBJ1-2; no firm D call. This CDR3 is built from 13 residues. CDR1 and CDR2 from the germline V gene are MDHEN and SYDVKM. Trimming shortened V by 0 bases and J by 4 bases, and 6 bases separated the two germline ends. CDR3 region: CASSLWGSYGYTF. For the CDR3, the DNA is TGTGCCAGCAGTTTATGGGGGAGCTATGGCTACACCTTC.

The V gene is TRBV28, the J gene TRBJ2-2; D not certain. This CDR3 is 14 amino acids long. Deletions cut 1 base from V and 3 bases from J, with 6 bases between. In germline, CDR1 is MDHEN, CDR2 SYDVKM. The CDR3 coding sequence is TGTGCCAGCAGTTTATCCATAGACACCGGGGAGCTGTTTTTT. Residues: CASSLSIDTGELFF.

The genes are TRBV11-2 and TRBJ2-5; 8 bases are shared with TRBD1. The CDR3 extends over 17 amino acids. The germline V gene has CDR1 SGHAT and CDR2 FQNNGV. Germline trimming cut 4 bases from V and 7 bases from J; bases unmatched to any gene: 17. CDR3 sequence: CASSSPLDRGIEVTQYF. The CDR3 DNA sequence: TGTGCCAGCAGCTCACCTTTAGACAGGGGAATAGAAGTGACCCAGTACTTC.

The chain couples TRBV28 to TRBJ1-1, with D unclear. V gave up 2 bases and J gave up 5 bases, with 12 bases separating them. Germline CDR1 reads MDHEN; CDR2 reads SYDVKM. This CDR3 has 14 amino acids. The CDR3 nucleotides read TGTGCCAGCAGTTTAAGGCGGTTGATTACTGAAGCTTTCTTT. This translates into CASSLRRLITEAFF.

This clone was counted only a few times. The rearrangement joins TRBV27 to TRBJ2-1; 11 bases are a match to TRBD2. CDR1 is MNHEY and CDR2 is SMNVEV in the germline V gene (reference sequence). This CDR3 is built from 17 residues. Trimming removed 5 bases from V and 4 bases from J; junction bases left unmatched: 10. The CDR3 here is CASSPRAGTSGYNEQFF. The CDR3 DNA is TGTGCCAGCAGTCCAAGGGCCGGGACTAGCGGTTACAATGAGCAGTTCTTC.

The rearrangement uses TRBV19 and TRBJ1-2; TRBD1 matches at 7 bases. The CDR3 totals 15 residues. The V gene's germline CDR1 is LNHDA and CDR2 SQIVND (reference sequence). V shed 3 bases, J shed 2 bases, and the junction held 6 bases outside the gene matches. CDR3 region: CASSIPGQANYGYTF. DNA for the CDR3: TGTGCCAGTAGTATCCCTGGACAGGCCAACTATGGCTACACCTTC. Based on the CDR3 plus reference TRBV19 and TRBJ1-2, the full variable domain is DGGITQSPKYLFRKEGQNVTLSCEQNLNHDAMYWYRQDPGQGLRLIYYSQIVNDFQKGDIAEGYSVSREKKESFPLTVTSAQKNPTAFYLCASSIPGQANYGYTFGSGTRLTVV.

The V gene is TRBV5-6, the J gene TRBJ2-7, with a possible D match to TRBD2 (6 bases). Germline lookup yields CDR1 SGHDT and CDR2 YYEEEE. The CDR3 consists of 14 residues. V was cut by 5 bases and J by 0 bases, with 12 bases left in between. As DNA, the CDR3 is TGTGCCAGCAGGCGGGACTTTAACTCCTACGAGCAGTACTTC. The encoded protein is CASRRDFNSYEQYF.

The genes are TRBV28 and TRBJ1-3; D is ambiguous. The CDR3 totals 14 residues. From germline, CDR1 is MDHEN and CDR2 SYDVKM. The V gene lost 5 bases and the J gene lost 4 bases, with 12 bases spanning the gap. DNA for the CDR3: TGTGCCAGCAGTGCAAGAATGAGGGGAAACACCATATATTTT. It is translated as CASSARMRGNTIYF.

The rearrangement uses TRBV7-8 and TRBJ2-7; D is unclear. Germline V gene lookup returns CDR1 SGHVS and CDR2 FQNEAQ. With 5 bases removed from V and 3 bases from J, the gap between germline ends came to 20 bases. The length of the CDR3 is 16 residues. The CDR3 protein is CASSPSRNPHYYEQYF. The CDR3, as DNA: TGTGCCAGCAGCCCAAGCCGTAATCCCCACTACTACGAGCAGTACTTC.

V usage is TRBV3-1 (or the pseudogene TRBV3-2) and J usage is TRBJ2-1; D gene uncertain. With 8 bases removed from V and 4 bases from J, the gap between germline ends came to 6 bases. There are 11 residues in the CDR3. Per germline, CDR1 LGHDT and CDR2 YNNKEL (reference sequence). CDR3 nucleotide sequence: TGTGCCAGCGGGCCATACAATGAGCAGTTCTTC. It is translated as CASGPYNEQFF.

J is TRBJ2-7 and V is TRBV19, with TRBD2 matching 11 bases. The CDR3 spans 17 residues. Germline V lookup: CDR1 LNHDA, CDR2 SQIVND (reference sequence). V lost 4 bases to trimming and J lost 7 bases; unmatched junction nucleotides: 15. The CDR3 region has the DNA TGTGCCAGTAGTACTTCTAGCGGGAGGCCACTAAGGGGAGAGCAGTACTTC. Amino acid sequence: CASSTSSGRPLRGEQYF.

This clone was observed a single time. The CDR3 loop reads CASSSLVGGSPEKLFF. The CDR3 coding sequence is TGTGCCAGTAGTTCCCTGGTGGGGGGGTCGCCTGAAAAACTGTTTTTT. This chain uses TRBV19 with TRBJ1-4; TRBD1 is a possible D gene (5 bases). CDR3 length: 16 amino acids. The ends were cut back, 5 bases at V and 7 bases at J, with 20 bases in the middle. Germline-derived CDR1 and CDR2 are LNHDA and SQIVND (reference sequence).

The chain links TRBV7-9 to TRBJ1-2; D uncertain. Germline loops: CDR1 SEHNR, CDR2 FQNEAQ (reference sequence). This CDR3 contains 13 residues. Trimming stripped 5 bases from V and 8 bases from J, with 15 bases between. CDR3 nucleotides: TGTGCCAGCAGCCTTAGTGCGGGTGCCGGCTACACCTTC. The encoded protein is CASSLSAGAGYTF.

This chain connects TRBV29-1 to TRBJ2-7, with 11 bases that match TRBD1. Trimming at V came to 0 bases and at J to 4 bases, leaving 8 bases not matched to a gene. Germline V lookup: CDR1 SQVTM, CDR2 ANQGSEA. This CDR3 region has 16 residues. Here the CDR3 DNA reads TGCAGCGTTGAAGAGGCCGGACAGGGGGCTTCGTACGAGCAGTACTTC. Amino acids: CSVEEAGQGASYEQYF.

The chain carries TRBV29-1 and TRBJ2-1; 11 bases agree with TRBD2. The CDR3 contains 14 residues. Germline CDR1 and CDR2: SQVTM and ANQGSEA. V lost 7 bases to trimming and J lost 4 bases; unmatched junction nucleotides: 6. The DNA of the CDR3 is TGCAGCGCCTTACTAGCGGGAGCATACAATGAGCAGTTCTTC. Residues: CSALLAGAYNEQFF.

Only one count was recorded for this clone. The chain uses TRBV11-2 and TRBJ1-2; D may be TRBD1 (5 bases). V was trimmed by 8 bases and J by 2 bases, leaving 15 bases between them. Per the germline V gene, CDR1 is SGHAT and CDR2 is FQNNGV. The CDR3 extends over 14 amino acids. CDR3 residues: CASRTWGRNYGYTF. CDR3 bases: TGTGCCAGCCGTACATGGGGGAGGAACTATGGCTACACCTTC.